This entry features one TCR beta chain sequence. These data originate in a study of cytomegalovirus exposure and HLA in healthy donors. The PCR employed 60 Vbeta primers together with 13 Jbeta primers. The protocol was immunoSEQ multiplex PCR, while the TCRdb copy is restricted to in-frame clones and leaves out a portion. The sample consists of about 160,000 clones, approximately 84% of them appearing once. The TCR sequence derives from a man younger than 35 in good health and CMV-seropositive. The sample comprised PBMCs.

In DNA, the CDR3 is TGCGCCAGCAGCCAAGAGGGGGGACTTGGGAACACCGGGGAGCTGTTTTTT. Translation gives CASSQEGGLGNTGELFF. This chain links TRBV4-3 with TRBJ2-2, with D maybe TRBD2 (6 bases). The CDR3 is made up of 17 amino acids. Germline CDR1 is LGHNA and CDR2 is YSLEER. The germline V and J ends were trimmed by 0 bases and 1 base, with 12 bases remaining between them.